A selection of T cell receptor beta chains follows, all from one sample in a study of T-cell reconstitution after alpha-beta-depleted transplantation in children. TCRdb itself ran the PCR reads through MiXCR, one entry per CDR3 protein. This sample has 100,000 to 150,000 distinct CDR3 sequences; about 21% occur once, and the top ten carry 8% to 11%. The material sequenced was PBMCs, mostly from graft donor cells, taken 180 days after TCRalphabeta/CD19-depleted stem cell transplant. The source is a male patient between 2 and 15 years old who had a stem cell transplant for chronic granulomatous disease, so the T cells may come from the graft donor. CDR3s include the opening cysteine and the closing phenylalanine or tryptophan. D genes are given only for firm matches. For some rows the clone size is stated as once, few or many, or as a class when expanded; others skip it.

V gene,D gene,clone size,J gene,CDR3 protein,CDR3 DNA
TRBV4-1,TRBD1,medium-sized,TRBJ1-2,CASSQDTGGRDYGYTF,TGCGCCAGCAGCCAAGATACAGGGGGCAGGGACTATGGCTACACCTTC
TRBV7-2,TRBD1,.,TRBJ2-1,CASSSWTGQIEQFF,TGTGCCAGCAGCTCTTGGACAGGGCAAATCGAGCAGTTCTTC
TRBV20-1,TRBD2,.,TRBJ2-3,CSARYSPSGRSEDTQYF,TGCAGTGCTAGGTACTCTCCTAGCGGGAGGAGTGAAGATACGCAGTATTTT
TRBV5-1,TRBD2,many,TRBJ2-1,CASSLSGRANNEQFF,TGCGCCAGCAGCTTAAGCGGGAGGGCCAACAATGAGCAGTTCTTC
TRBV7-2,TRBD1,.,TRBJ2-5,CASSLETGAGETQYF,TGTGCCAGCAGCTTAGAGACAGGGGCTGGAGAGACCCAGTACTTC
TRBV27,.,many,TRBJ2-1,CASSLWGVREQFF,TGTGCCAGCAGTTTATGGGGGGTTCGGGAGCAGTTCTTC
TRBV20-1,.,many,TRBJ2-5,CSARVQEQETQYF,TGCAGTGCTAGAGTACAGGAGCAAGAGACCCAGTACTTC
TRBV6-2/TRBV6-3,TRBD2,.,TRBJ2-1,CASRAYGGSSYNEQFF,TGTGCCAGCAGAGCTTACGGGGGGAGCTCCTACAATGAGCAGTTCTTC
TRBV20-1,TRBD1,.,TRBJ2-1,CSAYRQGDEQFF,TGCAGTGCTTATAGACAGGGCGATGAGCAGTTCTTC
TRBV28,.,.,TRBJ2-1,CASSPTPLEQFF,TGTGCCAGCAGTCCAACCCCGTTAGAGCAGTTCTTC
TRBV12-3/TRBV12-4,.,.,TRBJ1-5,CASSFQVHNQPQHF,TGTGCCAGCAGTTTTCAGGTTCACAATCAGCCCCAGCATTTT
TRBV20-1,TRBD2,few,TRBJ2-1,CSATHLAGGSYNEQFF,TGCAGTGCGACTCACTTAGCGGGGGGCTCCTACAATGAGCAGTTCTTC
TRBV20-1,.,many,TRBJ2-7,CSARGGGTYEQYF,TGCAGTGCTAGGGGTGGCGGGACCTACGAGCAGTACTTC
TRBV20-1,.,medium-sized,TRBJ2-7,CSARRSGGSSYEQYF,TGCAGTGCTAGACGTTCCGGGGGAAGCTCCTACGAGCAGTACTTC
TRBV5-1,.,many,TRBJ2-1,CASSFTGGEQFF,TGCGCCAGCAGCTTCACAGGTGGCGAGCAGTTCTTC
TRBV10-3,.,.,TRBJ2-1,CAISVRAGSYNEQFF,TGTGCCATCAGTGTCAGGGCTGGGTCCTACAATGAGCAGTTCTTC
TRBV7-8,.,many,TRBJ2-3,CASSSVFSGESQYF,TGTGCCAGCAGCTCTGTCTTTAGCGGAGAGTCGCAGTATTTT
TRBV20-1,TRBD2,few,TRBJ2-1,CSARGGGPGNEQFF,TGCAGTGCTAGGGGGGGGGGTCCCGGCAATGAGCAGTTCTTC
TRBV6-5,.,.,TRBJ2-1,CASSYFSGLSNEQFF,TGTGCCAGCAGTTATTTTTCGGGGCTAAGTAATGAGCAGTTCTTC
TRBV15,.,few,TRBJ2-1,CATSRYPRDLPTNNEQFF,TGTGCCACCAGCAGATACCCTAGGGACTTACCCACTAACAATGAGCAGTTCTTC
TRBV5-1,TRBD2,.,TRBJ2-1,CASSLWAGGSYNEQFF,TGCGCCAGCAGCTTGTGGGCGGGAGGTTCCTACAATGAGCAGTTCTTC
TRBV20-1,TRBD2,many,TRBJ2-1,CSAREGSRYNEQFF,TGCAGTGCCAGGGAGGGCTCGAGGTACAATGAGCAGTTCTTC
TRBV27,.,.,TRBJ2-3,CASSSNTDTQYF,TGTGCCAGCAGTTCAAACACAGATACGCAGTATTTT
TRBV12-3/TRBV12-4,.,many,TRBJ1-2,CASSTLGGSLYGYTF,TGTGCCAGCAGTACCCTAGGGGGGTCCCTCTATGGCTACACCTTC
TRBV5-1,TRBD2,many,TRBJ2-1,CASSPDGGRSNEQFF,TGCGCCAGCAGCCCGGACGGGGGGAGAAGCAATGAGCAGTTCTTC
TRBV12-3/TRBV12-4,.,.,TRBJ2-1,CASSFIRSGSSYNEQFF,TGTGCCAGCAGTTTTATTCGGTCCGGGAGCTCCTACAATGAGCAGTTCTTC
TRBV18,TRBD1,many,TRBJ1-3,CASSPLGQTSGNTIYF,TGTGCCAGCTCACCATTGGGACAGACCTCTGGAAACACCATATATTTT
TRBV4-2,.,few,TRBJ2-3,CASSQGLQSDTQYF,TGTGCCAGCAGCCAAGGCTTACAGTCAGATACGCAGTATTTT
TRBV20-1,TRBD1,.,TRBJ2-3,CSAYRTGENTQYF,TGCAGTGCTTATAGGACAGGAGAAAATACGCAGTATTTT
TRBV6-5,TRBD1,few,TRBJ1-6,CASSYPGQGDSPLHF,TGTGCCAGCAGTTACCCGGGACAGGGAGATTCACCCCTCCACTTT
TRBV5-6,.,few,TRBJ2-4,CASSGRDRIGNSQYF,TGTGCCAGCAGTGGCCGTGACAGGATTGGAAACAGTCAGTACTTC
TRBV10-3,.,few,TRBJ2-1,CAIRADPYNEQFF,TGTGCCATCAGAGCTGACCCCTACAATGAGCAGTTCTTC
TRBV29-1,.,.,TRBJ1-1,CSVGSWENTEAFF,TGCAGCGTTGGTAGCTGGGAGAACACTGAAGCTTTCTTT
TRBV7-2,TRBD1,few,TRBJ2-1,CASSLQARQGRNEQFF,TGTGCCAGCAGCCTCCAGGCTAGACAGGGCAGGAATGAGCAGTTCTTC
TRBV6-5,TRBD1,.,TRBJ2-1,CASSYGFRVTGFEQFF,TGTGCCAGCAGTTACGGGTTCCGGGTGACAGGGTTTGAGCAGTTCTTC